This T cell receptor (beta chain) emerged from a study of blood T cell repertoires in COVID-19. In the study overall: COVID-19 samples from acute and convalescent phases originated in the United States, Italy and Spain. Sources were T cells, B-cell-depleted T cells, or PBMCs; the material itself was cDNA or gDNA.

CDR1 and CDR2 from the germline V gene are MDHEN and SYDVKM. CDR3 size: 13 residues. Source study methods: It was from reference gene primer amplification that nucleated cell counts were estimated. Produced via immunoSEQ multiplex PCR; TCRdb's table is partial and in-frame only. From that table come the V and J calls and clone size; the DNA was used to work out D and trimming. The data contain 130,000 or so clones, over 70% of them singletons. As concerns this clone: One junction end does not reproduce the germline sequence, and a read error may be involved.

The specimen was peripheral blood. The V gene is TRBV28, the J gene TRBJ1-2, with D perhaps matching TRBD1 (6 bases). This TCR was sampled from an older man with active or convalescent COVID-19. The CDR3 DNA follows: TGTGCCAGCAGCCTAACCGGACAGCAGATTGCGGGCTTC. The encoded protein is CASSLTGQQIAGF.